What follows is one T cell receptor (beta chain) and its context. It has no known antigen specificity. No qualities accompany the bases; no much larger clone lies one base away. The data belong to a study of identical twins (dated by TCRdb to about 2016). In the study overall: To test whether fetal clonotypes persist, this study deep-sequenced TCR alpha and beta repertoires from monozygotic twins, from unrelated adults of various ages, and from cord blood. To rule out contamination, the twin experiments were replicated at different times with different library preparation protocols. Study-wide findings and limitations: Because the same donors could not be followed over many years, the conclusions depended on cross-sectional statistical analysis. Compared with coincidental sharing between unrelated individuals, out-of-frame TCR alpha sequences shared between twins showed an excess of sequences with low generation probability. Out-of-frame TCR alpha sharing in monozygotic twins was systematically underestimated by recombination models, whereas sharing between unrelated individuals was in agreement with the recombination models. Zero-insertion analyses could be partly confounded by invariant T cells such as MAIT and iNKT, though diverse VJ usage argued against such confounding for most clonotypes. Abundant cord blood beta clonotypes carried fewer insertions; young adult naive repertoires showed a weaker similar trend, while memory repertoires showed none. Excess twin sharing in beta out-of-frame sequences was weaker because fewer shared sequences lowered the signal-to-noise ratio.

Every donor was a healthy Caucasian. Three pairs of female monozygotic twins, all aged about 18 to 29 years, were included in the twin cohort. Peripheral blood mononuclear cells were the source from which RNA for the TCR libraries was isolated. The CDR3 runs 16 amino acids, cysteine and phenylalanine included. This entry keeps only the CDR3 DNA: 48 bases, framed from base 1. The V end loses 1 base and the J end loses 5 bases, and a stretch of 17 bases separates them. The germline V gene (reference sequence) yields LNHNV for CDR1 and YYDKDF for CDR2. To prepare the library, 5' RACE was applied. Reads for this sample came from an Illumina HiSeq 2000. Template switching added a universal primer binding site, and the final cDNA carried a unique molecular identifier that allowed TCR cDNA molecules to be counted accurately. Specific primers in the conserved constant-segment region were used to synthesize first-strand cDNA for the TCR alpha and beta chains. To control for contamination, each cDNA library was double barcoded with a SMART-Mk sample barcode plus Illumina barcodes. TruSeq adapter sequences, together with Illumina sample barcodes, were added in two successive PCR steps. TCR alpha and beta cDNA libraries were sequenced on the Illumina HiSeq platform with custom primers. In the paper's pipeline: MiGEC was used to process raw reads and extract unique molecular identifiers, and MiXCR was used to find CDR3 positions. For each individual, recombination models were inferred using an EM algorithm with the repgenHMM and IGoR tools. The tcR package in R was used for shared clonotype analysis, with sharing normalized by the product of cloneset sizes. Out-of-frame nonproductive sequences were analyzed to study raw recombination free of thymic and clonal selection effects. Using fastp at Q25 and MiXCR, TCRdb reprocessed the public reads and kept productive beta chains. When rows share a CDR3 protein, they turn into one entry using the most common DNA and genes. TCRdb's processing, not the authors', yielded these V and J calls. The sample profile shows fewer than 650,000 distinct CDR3 sequences; roughly 7.1% of them were found once. The ten top clones hold 1.6% of the sample.

This sample also belongs to another study, concerning yellow fever vaccine responses in identical twins. Per the second study: According to the authors, in identical twins the way T cells responded to vaccination appeared partly convergent and partly personalized. Focusing on identical twins, the study followed the T cell clones that responded to the vaccine, and did so with precision.

The V and J genes are TRBV15 and TRBJ2-5; 6 matching bases give a weak D call of TRBD2. The sequenced material came from PBMCs. The origin of this receptor is a young woman in good health. For the CDR3, the sequence is CATSRVRAGKEETQYF. DNA sequence: TGTGCCACCAGCAGAGTACGTGCGGGGAAGGAGGAGACCCAGTACTTC. This CDR3, with the reference TRBV15 and TRBJ2-5 proteins standing in past its ends, gives the full variable domain DAMVIQNPRYQVTQFGKPVTLSCSQTLNHNVMYWYQQKSSQAPKLLFHYYDKDFNNEADTPDNFQSRRPNTSFCFLDIRSPGLGDTAMYLCATSRVRAGKEETQYFGPGTRLLVL.